Each of the 11 T cell receptor beta chains below was sequenced from the same sample in a study of blood T cell repertoires in COVID-19. Clones were sequenced by immunoSEQ multiplex PCR, and TCRdb holds only the in-frame ones, with some missing. The data show about 110,000 clones, roughly four fifths seen once. Sequencing was performed on peripheral blood. These receptors all stem from a woman aged 55-70 years with acute or convalescent COVID-19.

The chain couples TRBV3-1 (or the pseudogene TRBV3-2) to TRBJ2-5; 9 bases match TRBD2. The CDR3 loop spans 18 amino acids. Germline CDR1 reads LGHDT; CDR2 reads YNNKEL (reference sequence). The V gene end was trimmed by 0 bases and the J gene end by 3 bases; junction bases not matched to a gene: 11. The CDR3 DNA follows: TGTGCCAGCAGCCAAGAGCCCCCCCTGGGACTAGCCAAAGAGACCCAGTACTTC. It yields the protein CASSQEPPLGLAKETQYF.

The rearrangement uses TRBV27 and TRBJ1-1; D unresolved. CDR1 is MNHEY and CDR2 is SMNVEV in the germline V gene (reference sequence). This CDR3 spans 11 amino acids. The V end was cut by 10 bases, the J end by 0 bases, with 6 bases between. Here the CDR3 DNA reads TGTGCCACCCAGATGAACACTGAAGCTTTCTTT. Encoded protein: CATQMNTEAFF.

V usage is TRBV29-1 and J usage is TRBJ1-1; the match to TRBD1 covers 9 bases. The V and J ends lost 3 bases and 2 bases, in that order; junction bases with no gene match: 13. Germline values: CDR1 SQVTM, CDR2 ANQGSEA. CDR3 length: 17 residues. CDR3 DNA: TGCAGCGTTGATGGACAGGGGATTTCATCCACCAACACTGAAGCTTTCTTT. It encodes CSVDGQGISSTNTEAFF.

In its sample, this clone was seen a few times. This chain uses TRBV6-2 or TRBV6-3 with TRBJ2-7; 8 nucleotides match TRBD1. Germline lookup yields CDR1 MNHEY and CDR2 SVGEGT. The CDR3 covers 13 residues. V lost 2 bases to trimming and J lost 5 bases; unmatched junction nucleotides: 2. The CDR3 coding sequence is TGTGCCAGCAGTTACCGGACAGGGAACGAGCAGTACTTC. Its protein product is CASSYRTGNEQYF.

The V gene is TRBV2, the J gene TRBJ1-1; D call uncertain. The CDR3 spans 13 residues. V was shortened by 6 bases and J by 3 bases, with 11 bases between the two germline ends. Germline V gene lookup returns CDR1 SNHLY and CDR2 FYNNEI. CDR3 sequence (DNA): TGTGCCAGCAGCGGTGTCCGGGACACTGAAGCTTTCTTT. This codes for CASSGVRDTEAFF.

The chain employs TRBV28 and TRBJ2-1; 7 positions match TRBD1. Per the germline V gene, CDR1 is MDHEN and CDR2 is SYDVKM. This CDR3 comprises 14 residues. V was pared by 6 bases and J by 4 bases, with 6 bases of the junction left unmatched. The CDR3 here is CASSPGQEYNEQFF. The CDR3 DNA sequence: TGTGCCAGCAGCCCCGGACAGGAATACAATGAGCAGTTCTTC.

This clone was counted once. DNA of the CDR3: TGCGCCATTCCACCTCAGGGGGCAAATTATAATTCACCCCTCCACTTT. Translated: CAIPPQGANYNSPLHF. V gene TRBV10-1 combines with J gene TRBJ1-6; TRBD1 agrees at 8 bases. The CDR3 length is 16 residues. V lost 10 bases, J lost 4 bases, and 12 bases stayed unmatched. CDR1 and CDR2 from the germline V gene are WNHNN and SYGVQD (reference sequence).

The V and J genes are TRBV3-1 (or the pseudogene TRBV3-2) and TRBJ2-5; 10 bases map to TRBD2. Germline V lookup: CDR1 LGHDT, CDR2 YNNKEL (reference sequence). CDR3 length: 15 amino acids. Trimming took 0 bases from V and 5 from J; bases not matched to a gene: 3. The CDR3 sequence is CASSQEGLAMETQYF. CDR3 coding DNA: TGTGCCAGCAGCCAAGAGGGACTAGCGATGGAGACCCAGTACTTC.

This rearrangement joins TRBV11-3 to TRBJ2-2, with a possible D match to TRBD1 (5 bases). The CDR3 totals 15 residues. Between the trimmed V and J ends, which lost 4 bases and 4 bases, there was a span of 13 bases. Germline V gene lookup returns CDR1 SGHNT and CDR2 YENEEA. The CDR3 bases are TGTGCCAGCAGCTCCCCGACAGTTTTCACCGGGGAGCTGTTTTTT. Translating it yields CASSSPTVFTGELFF.

The chain joins TRBV12-5 to TRBJ2-7, with D perhaps TRBD1 (6 bases). The CDR3 has 15 amino acids. V was cut by 5 bases and J by 2 bases, with 16 bases left in between. Germline CDR1 reads LGHNT; CDR2 reads FRNRAP. Written as DNA, the CDR3 is TGTGCTAGTGGTGGAAACCGGGACATTACCTACGAGCAGTACTTC. Encoded protein: CASGGNRDITYEQYF.

The rearrangement joins TRBV7-6 to TRBJ1-5; D is possibly TRBD1 (5 bases). Between the trimmed V and J ends, which lost 3 bases and 6 bases, there was a span of 15 bases. Germline loops: CDR1 SGHVS, CDR2 FNYEAQ. This CDR3 is built from 15 residues. CDR3 DNA: TGTGCCAGCAGCTTTGCCGTAGGGGTTGGTCAGCCCCAGCATTTT. The encoded protein is CASSFAVGVGQPQHF.